Detailed here is one T cell receptor (beta chain). These data belong to a study of blood T cell repertoires in COVID-19. Study overall: Samples came from the United States, Italy and Spain, spanning acute and convalescent COVID-19.

V lost 6 bases and J lost 4; bases outside the gene matches: 6. CDR3 size: 13 residues. Germline V lookup: CDR1 MNHEY, CDR2 SVGEGT. TCRdb keeps only in-frame clones here, not all; method: immunoSEQ multiplex PCR. The sample lists around 480,000 clones, more than 70% seen once, with roughly 12% in the top ten. The chain is built from TRBV6-2 or TRBV6-3 and TRBJ2-7; 7 positions match TRBD1. The clonotype was recovered from a woman aged 45 to 65 with COVID-19, enrolled during active disease. The source material was peripheral blood. The DNA of the CDR3 is TGTGCCAGCAGCCCGACAGGGCTGTACGAGCAGTACTTC. Protein: CASSPTGLYEQYF.